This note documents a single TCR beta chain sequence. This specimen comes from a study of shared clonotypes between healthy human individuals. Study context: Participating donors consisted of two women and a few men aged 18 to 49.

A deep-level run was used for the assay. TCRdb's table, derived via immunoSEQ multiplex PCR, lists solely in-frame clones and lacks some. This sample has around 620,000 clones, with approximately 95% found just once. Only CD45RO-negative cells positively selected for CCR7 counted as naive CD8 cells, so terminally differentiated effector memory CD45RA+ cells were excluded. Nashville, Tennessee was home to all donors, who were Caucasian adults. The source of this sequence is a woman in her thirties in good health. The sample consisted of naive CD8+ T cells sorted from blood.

CDR3 DNA: TGCAGCGTTGGTGGGAGGACCTCCTACGAGCAGTACTTC. Residues: CSVGGRTSYEQYF. The V gene is TRBV29-1, the J gene TRBJ2-7; TRBD2 is a possible D gene (6 bases). Per germline, CDR1 SQVTM and CDR2 ANQGSEA. The CDR3 is made up of 13 amino acids. The V gene lost 4 bases and the J gene lost 0 bases, with 10 bases spanning the gap.